These 10 T cell receptor beta chains were sequenced from one sample in a study of low-dose radiotherapy and immunotherapy resistance in tumors. Priming of first-strand cDNA relied on TRAV- and TRBV-specific primers (covering alpha and beta chains). Amplification, which lasted 20 to 25 PCR cycles, used a constant-region primer and V-primer adapter to amplify TCRs. One entry per CDR3 protein results from TCRdb running MiXCR on the reads. Of over 9,500 distinct CDR3 sequences in the sample, 51% are singletons; the top ten hold over 7%. These receptors were taken from a human donor with advanced metastatic prostate, ovarian, gallbladder or colorectal cancer (not recorded which). This table probably holds off-target reads from a library built for another chain.

This chain links TRBV27 with TRBJ1-1; D gene ambiguous. The CDR3 extends over 13 amino acids. In germline, CDR1 is MNHEY, CDR2 SMNVEV (reference sequence). Trimming cost V 3 bases and J 5 bases, with 10 bases left between them. The CDR3 region is CASSFDTGTEAFF. CDR3 in DNA: TGTGCCAGCAGTTTCGATACCGGGACTGAAGCTTTCTTT.

This clonotype was recorded a few times. The rearrangement links TRBV5-4 to TRBJ2-2; the match to TRBD2 covers 8 bases. From germline, CDR1 is SGHNT and CDR2 YYREEE (reference sequence). The CDR3 has 15 residues. Trimming at V came to 4 bases and at J to 5 bases, leaving 7 bases not matched to a gene. The CDR3 protein is CASSPAGGRTGELFF. The CDR3 bases are TGTGCCAGCAGCCCTGCGGGGGGCAGGACCGGGGAGCTGTTTTTT.

This chain uses TRBV26 with TRBJ1-1; no check of the table's D call, TRBD1, against the DNA was made. TRBV26 represents a pseudogene. The CDR3 contains 13 residues. CDR3 nucleotide sequence: TGTGCCAGCAGGGGGGCCTCGAACACTGAAGCTTTCTTT. Translated: CASRGASNTEAFF.

J is TRBJ1-5 and V is TRBV19; D is possibly TRBD1 (6 bases). Germline V gives CDR1 LNHDA, CDR2 SQIVND (reference sequence). This CDR3 has 17 residues. Trimming cost V 3 bases and J 7 bases, with 22 bases left between them. CDR3 sequence (DNA): TGTGCCAGTAGTATCCGGACCCTGGACAGTAGCGAACAGCCCCAGCATTTT. Translated, it gives CASSIRTLDSSEQPQHF.

This clonotype came up a few times. The rearrangement joins TRBV5-8 to TRBJ1-1; tentatively, D is TRBD1 (6 bases). Germline CDR1 and CDR2: SGHTS and YDEGEE. CDR3 length equals 13 residues. The V gene lost 5 bases and the J gene lost 5 bases, with 13 bases spanning the gap. CDR3 sequence (DNA): TGTGCCAGCAGAGCTCTAGGGGGGACTGAAGCTTTCTTT. Translation gives CASRALGGTEAFF.

The chain couples TRBV20-1 to TRBJ1-2; 10 nucleotides line up with TRBD1. From germline, CDR1 is DFQATT and CDR2 SNEGSKA (reference sequence). J gave up 0 bases and V 5 bases, and 9 bases lay outside the gene matches. CDR3 size: 16 residues. CDR3 in DNA: TGCAGTGCTCCCCGGACAGGGGGGATAGCTAACTATGGCTACACCTTC. Its protein product is CSAPRTGGIANYGYTF.

The chain links TRBV6-6 to TRBJ2-1, with 8 bases matching TRBD2. The V and J ends lost 2 bases and 4 bases, in that order; junction bases with no gene match: 7. Germline V gene sequence: CDR1 MNHNY, CDR2 SVGAGI (reference sequence). This CDR3 contains 16 residues. The CDR3: CASSYPEKRGYNEQFF. CDR3 in DNA: TGTGCCAGCAGTTACCCTGAGAAGCGGGGGTACAATGAGCAGTTCTTC.

CDR3 protein: CASRKTGAPDTQYF. The DNA of the CDR3 is TGTGCCAGTAGGAAGACAGGGGCGCCCGATACGCAGTATTTT. V and J are TRBV19 and TRBJ2-3; 8 nucleotides align to TRBD1. After removal of 6 bases from V and 6 bases from J, the junction contained 8 bases not matched to a gene. Germline CDR1 LNHDA, CDR2 SQIVND (reference sequence). The CDR3 loop spans 14 amino acids.

The chain is built from TRBV18 and TRBJ1-2; D ambiguous. CDR3 size: 18 residues. Per the germline V gene, CDR1 is KGHSH and CDR2 is LQKENI. The V gene lost 1 base and the J gene lost 2 bases, with 20 bases spanning the gap. CDR3: CASSPQTGGPAENYGYTF. DNA of the CDR3: TGTGCCAGCTCACCACAAACGGGAGGGCCGGCAGAGAACTATGGCTACACCTTC.

The chain couples TRBV20-1 to TRBJ2-5, with D possibly being TRBD1 or TRBD2 (5 bases each). CDR1 DFQATT and CDR2 SNEGSKA come from the germline V gene (reference sequence). The CDR3 runs 13 residues. Between the trimmed V and J ends, which lost 2 bases and 8 bases, there was a span of 15 bases. This CDR3 is CSARSPGPPTQYF. CDR3 sequence (DNA): TGCAGTGCTAGATCCCCGGGACCCCCAACCCAGTACTTC.